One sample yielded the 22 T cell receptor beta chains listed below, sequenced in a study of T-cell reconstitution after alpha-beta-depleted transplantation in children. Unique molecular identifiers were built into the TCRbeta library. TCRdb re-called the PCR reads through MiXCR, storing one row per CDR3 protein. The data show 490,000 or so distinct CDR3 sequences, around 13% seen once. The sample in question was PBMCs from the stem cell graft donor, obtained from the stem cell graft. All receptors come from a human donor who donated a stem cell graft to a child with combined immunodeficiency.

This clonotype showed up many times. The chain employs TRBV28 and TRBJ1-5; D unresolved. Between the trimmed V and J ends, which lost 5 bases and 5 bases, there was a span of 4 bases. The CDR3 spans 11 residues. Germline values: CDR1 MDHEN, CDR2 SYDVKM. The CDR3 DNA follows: TGTGCCAGCAGTAAATATCAGCCCCAGCATTTT. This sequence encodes CASSKYQPQHF.

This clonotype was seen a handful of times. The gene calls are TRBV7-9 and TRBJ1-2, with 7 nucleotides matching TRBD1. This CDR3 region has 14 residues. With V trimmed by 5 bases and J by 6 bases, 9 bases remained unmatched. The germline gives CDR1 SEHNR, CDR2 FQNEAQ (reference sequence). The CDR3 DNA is TGTGCCAGCAGCCGACCAGGGGGTAGGGATGGCTACACCTTC. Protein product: CASSRPGGRDGYTF.

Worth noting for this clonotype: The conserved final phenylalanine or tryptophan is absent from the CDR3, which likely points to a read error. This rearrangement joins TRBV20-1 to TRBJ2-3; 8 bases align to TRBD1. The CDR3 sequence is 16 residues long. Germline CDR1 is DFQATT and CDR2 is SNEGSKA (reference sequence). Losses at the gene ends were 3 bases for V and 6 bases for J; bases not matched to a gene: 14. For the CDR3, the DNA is TGCAGTGCTAGGTTGTGGGACAGGCCCCAACGGGATACGCAGTATTGT. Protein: CSARLWDRPQRDTQYC.

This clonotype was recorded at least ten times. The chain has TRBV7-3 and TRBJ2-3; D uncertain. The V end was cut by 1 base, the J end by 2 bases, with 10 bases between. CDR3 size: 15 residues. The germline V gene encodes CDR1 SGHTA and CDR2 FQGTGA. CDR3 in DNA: TGTGCCAGCAGCTTAATAGCTACCTCCACAGATACGCAGTATTTT. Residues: CASSLIATSTDTQYF.

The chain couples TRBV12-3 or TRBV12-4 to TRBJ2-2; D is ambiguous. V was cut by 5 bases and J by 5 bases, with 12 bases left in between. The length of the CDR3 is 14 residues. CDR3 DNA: TGTGCCAGCAGTCCTACTCTTTATACCGGGGAGCTGTTTTTT. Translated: CASSPTLYTGELFF.

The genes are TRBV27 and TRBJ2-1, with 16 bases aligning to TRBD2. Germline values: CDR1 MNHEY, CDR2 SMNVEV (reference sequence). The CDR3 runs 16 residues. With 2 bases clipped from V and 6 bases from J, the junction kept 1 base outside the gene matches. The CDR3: CASSLGTSGGANEQFF. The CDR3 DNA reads TGTGCCAGCAGTTTAGGGACTAGCGGGGGGGCCAATGAGCAGTTCTTC.

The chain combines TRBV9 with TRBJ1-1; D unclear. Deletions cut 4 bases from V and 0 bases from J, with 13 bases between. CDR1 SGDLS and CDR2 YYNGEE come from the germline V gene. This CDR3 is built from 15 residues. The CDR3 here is CASSPGGIMNTEAFF. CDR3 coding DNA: TGTGCCAGCAGCCCCGGAGGCATAATGAACACTGAAGCTTTCTTT.

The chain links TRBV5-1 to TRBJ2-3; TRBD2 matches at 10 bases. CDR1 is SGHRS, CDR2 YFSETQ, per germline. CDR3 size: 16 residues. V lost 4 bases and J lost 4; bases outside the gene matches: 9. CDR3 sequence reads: CASSPPSSGSSDTQYF. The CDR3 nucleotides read TGCGCCAGCAGCCCTCCCTCTAGCGGGAGTTCAGATACGCAGTATTTT.

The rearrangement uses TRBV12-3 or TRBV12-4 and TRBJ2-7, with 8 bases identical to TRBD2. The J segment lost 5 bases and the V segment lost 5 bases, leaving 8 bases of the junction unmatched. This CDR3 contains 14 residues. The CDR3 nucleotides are TGTGCCAGCAGTCCTCGGGGGGGTGTTAACGAGCAGTACTTC. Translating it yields CASSPRGGVNEQYF.

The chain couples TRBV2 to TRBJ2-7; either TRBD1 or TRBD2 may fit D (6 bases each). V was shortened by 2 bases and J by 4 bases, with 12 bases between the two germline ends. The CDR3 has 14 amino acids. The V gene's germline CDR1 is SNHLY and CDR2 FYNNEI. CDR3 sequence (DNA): TGTGCCAGCAGTGAATCGAAGGGGGGATACGAGCAGTACTTC. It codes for CASSESKGGYEQYF.

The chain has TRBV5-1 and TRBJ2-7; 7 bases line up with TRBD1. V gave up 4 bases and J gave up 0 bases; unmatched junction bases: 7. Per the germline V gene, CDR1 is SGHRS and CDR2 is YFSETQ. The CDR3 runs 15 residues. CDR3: CASSPLWTGSYEQYF. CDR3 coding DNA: TGCGCCAGCAGCCCCCTCTGGACAGGCTCCTACGAGCAGTACTTC.

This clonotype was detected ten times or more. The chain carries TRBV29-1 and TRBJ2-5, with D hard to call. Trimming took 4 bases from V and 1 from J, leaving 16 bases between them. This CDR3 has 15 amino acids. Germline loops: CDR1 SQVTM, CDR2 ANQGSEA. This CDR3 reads CSVVLSAVLQETQYF. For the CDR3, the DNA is TGCAGCGTTGTTTTGTCAGCCGTTCTCCAAGAGACCCAGTACTTC.

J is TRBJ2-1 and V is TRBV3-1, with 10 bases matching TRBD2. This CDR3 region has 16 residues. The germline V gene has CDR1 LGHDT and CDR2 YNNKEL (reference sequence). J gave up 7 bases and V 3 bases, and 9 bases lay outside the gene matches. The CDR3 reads CASSHPGLAMGNEQFF. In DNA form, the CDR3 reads TGTGCCAGCAGCCACCCGGGACTAGCGATGGGTAATGAGCAGTTCTTC.

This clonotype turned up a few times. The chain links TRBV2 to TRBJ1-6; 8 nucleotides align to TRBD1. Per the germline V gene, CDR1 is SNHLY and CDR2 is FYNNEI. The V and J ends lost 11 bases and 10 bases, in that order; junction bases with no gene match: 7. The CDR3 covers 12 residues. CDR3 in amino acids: CAHGQGGSPLHF. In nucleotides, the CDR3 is TGTGCCCACGGACAGGGAGGGTCACCCCTCCACTTT.

CDR3: CASSFGSPGNEQFF. The CDR3, as DNA: TGCGCCAGCAGCTTTGGAAGCCCTGGCAATGAGCAGTTCTTC. The chain uses TRBV5-1 and TRBJ2-1; D is uncertain. Looked up from germline, CDR1 is SGHRS and CDR2 is YFSETQ. The CDR3 covers 14 residues. Between the trimmed V and J ends, which lost 2 bases and 6 bases, there was a span of 12 bases.

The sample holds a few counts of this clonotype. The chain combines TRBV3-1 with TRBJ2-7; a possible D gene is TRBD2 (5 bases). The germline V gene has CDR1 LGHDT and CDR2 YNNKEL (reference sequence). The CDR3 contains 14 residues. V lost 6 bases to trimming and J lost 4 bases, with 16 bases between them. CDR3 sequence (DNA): TGTGCCAGCAGTTCCAAGGGAGCAGGTTACGAGCAGTACTTC. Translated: CASSSKGAGYEQYF.

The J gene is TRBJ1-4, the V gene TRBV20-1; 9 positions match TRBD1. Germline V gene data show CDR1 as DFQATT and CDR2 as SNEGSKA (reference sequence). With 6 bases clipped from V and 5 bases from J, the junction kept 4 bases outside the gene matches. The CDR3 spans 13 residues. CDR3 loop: CSAPGQGNEKLFF. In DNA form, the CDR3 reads TGCAGTGCACCGGGACAGGGCAATGAAAAACTGTTTTTT.

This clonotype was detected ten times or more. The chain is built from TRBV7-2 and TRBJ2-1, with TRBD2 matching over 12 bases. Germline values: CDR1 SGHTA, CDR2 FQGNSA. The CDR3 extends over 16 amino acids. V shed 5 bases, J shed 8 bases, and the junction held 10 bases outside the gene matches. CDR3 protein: CASSPRLAGASDEQFF. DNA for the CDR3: TGTGCCAGCAGCCCAAGACTAGCGGGGGCATCGGATGAGCAGTTCTTC.

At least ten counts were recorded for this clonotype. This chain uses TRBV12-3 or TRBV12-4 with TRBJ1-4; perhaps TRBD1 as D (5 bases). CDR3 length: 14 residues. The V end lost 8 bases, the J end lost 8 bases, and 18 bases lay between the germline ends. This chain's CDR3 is CASAIPSGGEKLFF. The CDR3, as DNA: TGTGCCAGCGCCATTCCGTCCGGGGGAGAAAAACTGTTTTTT.

The CDR3 here is CASSYQGAGYGYTF. The CDR3 DNA sequence: TGTGCCAGCAGTTACCAGGGGGCAGGGTATGGCTACACCTTC. The V call is TRBV6-5, the J call TRBJ1-2, with 8 nucleotides matching TRBD1. V lost 2 bases, J lost 5 bases, and 4 bases stayed unmatched. This CDR3 is built from 14 residues. Germline CDR1 MNHEY, CDR2 SVGAGI.

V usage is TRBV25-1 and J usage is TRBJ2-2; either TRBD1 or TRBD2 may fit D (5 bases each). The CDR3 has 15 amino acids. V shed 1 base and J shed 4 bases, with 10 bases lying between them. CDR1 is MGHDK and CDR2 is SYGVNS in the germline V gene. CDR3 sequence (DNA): TGTGCCAGCAGTGAATGGGGACCAACCACCGGGGAGCTGTTTTTT. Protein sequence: CASSEWGPTTGELFF.

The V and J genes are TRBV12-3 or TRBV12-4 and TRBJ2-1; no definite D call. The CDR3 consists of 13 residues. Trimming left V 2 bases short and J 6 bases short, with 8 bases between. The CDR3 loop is CASSLLRSNEQFF. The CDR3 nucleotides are TGTGCCAGCAGTTTATTAAGAAGCAATGAGCAGTTCTTC.